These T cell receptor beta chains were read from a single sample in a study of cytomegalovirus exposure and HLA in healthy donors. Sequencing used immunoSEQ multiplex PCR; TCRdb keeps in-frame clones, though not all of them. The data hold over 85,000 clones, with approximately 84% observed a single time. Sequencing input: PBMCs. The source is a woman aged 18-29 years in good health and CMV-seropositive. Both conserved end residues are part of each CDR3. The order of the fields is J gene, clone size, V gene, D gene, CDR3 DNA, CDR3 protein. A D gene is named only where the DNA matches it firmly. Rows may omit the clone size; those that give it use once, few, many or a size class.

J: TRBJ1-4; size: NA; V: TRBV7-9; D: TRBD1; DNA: TGTGCCAGCAGCTTAGGACAGGGGGATGAAAAACTGTTTTTT; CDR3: CASSLGQGDEKLFF
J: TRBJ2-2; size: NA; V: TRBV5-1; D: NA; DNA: TGCGCCAGCAGCCCCACAGGGCACGGGGAGCTGTTTTTT; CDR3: CASSPTGHGELFF
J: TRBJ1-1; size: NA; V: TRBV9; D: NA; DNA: TGTGCCAGCAGCGTAGTAGGATTAGGGGTGAACACTGAAGCTTTCTTT; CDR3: CASSVVGLGVNTEAFF
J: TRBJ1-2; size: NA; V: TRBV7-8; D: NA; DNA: TGTGCCAGCAGCACCAGGGGCGCAGGGAACTATGGCTACACCTTC; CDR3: CASSTRGAGNYGYTF
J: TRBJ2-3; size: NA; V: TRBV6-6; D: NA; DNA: TGTGCCAGCAGTTACTCAGGAGATAGCACAGATACGCAGTATTTT; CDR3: CASSYSGDSTDTQYF
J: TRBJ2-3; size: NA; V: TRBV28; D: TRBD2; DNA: TGTGCCAGCAGTTTGCTTAGCGGGCCCAGCACAGATACGCAGTATTTT; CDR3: CASSLLSGPSTDTQYF
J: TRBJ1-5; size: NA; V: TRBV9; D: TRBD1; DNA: TGTGCCAGCAGCGCAGGGGGTGATCAGCCCCAGCATTTT; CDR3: CASSAGGDQPQHF
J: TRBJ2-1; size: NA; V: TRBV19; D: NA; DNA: TGTGCCAGTAGTATAGCCCCTCGGGGTGAGCAGTTCTTC; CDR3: CASSIAPRGEQFF
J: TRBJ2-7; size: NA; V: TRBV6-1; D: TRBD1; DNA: TGTGCCAGCAGTGTAAGACAGGGGCCTAGCTCCTACGAGCAGTACTTC; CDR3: CASSVRQGPSSYEQYF
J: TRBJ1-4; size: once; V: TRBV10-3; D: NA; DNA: TGTGCCATCAGTGACCGTCGCGCAACTAATGAAAAACTGTTTTTT; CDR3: CAISDRRATNEKLFF
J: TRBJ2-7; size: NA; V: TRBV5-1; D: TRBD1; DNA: TGCGCCAGCAGCCCAGCAGGACAGGGGTCCCACGAGCAGTACTTC; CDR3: CASSPAGQGSHEQYF
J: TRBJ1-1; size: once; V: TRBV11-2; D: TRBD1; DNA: TGTGCCAGCAGCTTAGCGGGCAGGGGGCTGAACACTGAAGCTTTCTTT; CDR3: CASSLAGRGLNTEAFF
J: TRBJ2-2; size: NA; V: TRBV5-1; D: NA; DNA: TGCGCCAGCAGCAACGACGGGGGCACCGGGGAGCTGTTTTTT; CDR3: CASSNDGGTGELFF
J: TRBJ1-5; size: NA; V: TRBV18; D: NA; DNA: TGTGCCAGCTCACGACAGAGCAATCAGCCCCAGCATTTT; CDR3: CASSRQSNQPQHF
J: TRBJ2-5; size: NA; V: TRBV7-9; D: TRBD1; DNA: TGTGCCAGCAGCTTAATCCGGGGACAGGGAGAGACCCAGTACTTC; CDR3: CASSLIRGQGETQYF
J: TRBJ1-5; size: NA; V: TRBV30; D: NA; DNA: TGTGCCTGGAGTGTCGGCGGTGATCAGCCCCAGCATTTT; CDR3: CAWSVGGDQPQHF
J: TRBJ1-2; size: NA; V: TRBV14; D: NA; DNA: TGTGCCAGCAGCCAAGCATGGGCAGGGGCGCCGATAGGCTACACCTTC; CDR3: CASSQAWAGAPIGYTF
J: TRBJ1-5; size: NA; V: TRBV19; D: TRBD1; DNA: TGTGCCAGTAGTCCTCCCCCGGGACAGTCAATTAGCAATCAGCCCCAGCATTTT; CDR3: CASSPPPGQSISNQPQHF
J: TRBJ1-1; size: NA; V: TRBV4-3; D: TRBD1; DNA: TGCGCCAGCAGGGGTACAGGGGGCGCTCACACTGAAGCTTTCTTT; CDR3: CASRGTGGAHTEAFF
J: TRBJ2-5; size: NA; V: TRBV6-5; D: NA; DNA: TGTGCCAGCAGCCTAATGAGGGGGAAAGAGACCCAGTACTTC; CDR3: CASSLMRGKETQYF
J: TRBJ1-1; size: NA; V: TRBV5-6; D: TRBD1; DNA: TGTGCCAGCAGCTTTCAGGACAGGGTTTGGGCTGAAGCTTTCTTT; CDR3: CASSFQDRVWAEAFF
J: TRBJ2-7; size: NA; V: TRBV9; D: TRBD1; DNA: TGTGCCAGCAGCAAAGGAGGGGACAGGGCAAAGTACTTC; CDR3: CASSKGGDRAKYF
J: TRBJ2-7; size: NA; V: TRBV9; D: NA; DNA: TGTGCCAGCAGCCCTGGACATTTCGACGAGCAGTACTTC; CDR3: CASSPGHFDEQYF
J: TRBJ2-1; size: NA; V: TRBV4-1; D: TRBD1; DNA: TGCGCCAGCAGCCAAGATGGGGACAGGGCGAATGAGCAGTTCTTC; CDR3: CASSQDGDRANEQFF
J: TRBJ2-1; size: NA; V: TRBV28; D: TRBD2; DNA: TGTGCCAGCAGTTTATGGAGGGGACTACTCAATGATCAGTTCTTC; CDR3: CASSLWRGLLNDQFF
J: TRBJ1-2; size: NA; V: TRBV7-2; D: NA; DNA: TGTGCCAGCAGCTTATCTTCCCGGGGTTTTCTCTATGGCTACACCTTC; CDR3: CASSLSSRGFLYGYTF
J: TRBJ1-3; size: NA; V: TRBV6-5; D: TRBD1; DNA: TGTGCCAGCAGGGCAGGGGGCGAGGGAAACACCATATATTTT; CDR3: CASRAGGEGNTIYF
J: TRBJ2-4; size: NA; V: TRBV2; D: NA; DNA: TGTGCCAGCAGTGTTTTAGGCAGGCTAGCCAAAAACATTCAGTACTTC; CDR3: CASSVLGRLAKNIQYF
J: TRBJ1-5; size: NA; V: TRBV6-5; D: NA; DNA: TGTGCCAGCAGCCGGGTTCCGACTAATCAGCCCCAGCATTTT; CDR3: CASSRVPTNQPQHF
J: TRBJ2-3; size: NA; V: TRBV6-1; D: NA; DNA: TGTGCCAGCAGTGAAGGGATGGCGGGGGCCTTCAGGGATACGCAGTATTTT; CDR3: CASSEGMAGAFRDTQYF
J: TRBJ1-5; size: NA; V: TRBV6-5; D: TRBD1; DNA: TGTGCCAGCAGCCACGGACAGGGTAAAAATCAGCCCCAGCATTTT; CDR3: CASSHGQGKNQPQHF
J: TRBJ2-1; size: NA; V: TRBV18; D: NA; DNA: TGTGCCAGCTCCCCAGACTACTCCTACAATGAGCAGTTCTTC; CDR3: CASSPDYSYNEQFF
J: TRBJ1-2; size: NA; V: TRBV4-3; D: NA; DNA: TGCGCCAGCAGCCAAGACCGGGGATACAGCTATGGCTACACCTTC; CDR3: CASSQDRGYSYGYTF
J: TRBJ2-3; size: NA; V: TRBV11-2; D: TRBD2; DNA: TGTGCCAGCAGTTCAGGGAGGCGGGGAGGGGATACGCAGTATTTT; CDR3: CASSSGRRGGDTQYF
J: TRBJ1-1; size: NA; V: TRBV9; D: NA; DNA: TGTGCCAGCAGCCCGGGGGGGGGCACTTTAGCTGAAGCTTTCTTT; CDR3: CASSPGGGTLAEAFF
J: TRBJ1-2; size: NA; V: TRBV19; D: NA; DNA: TGTGCCAGTCTCAGCCCCGGAGGCCGACCTTATGGCTACACCTTC; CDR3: CASLSPGGRPYGYTF
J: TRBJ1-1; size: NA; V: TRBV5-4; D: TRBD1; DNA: TGTGCCAGCAGCCGGGGAGGTAGGGGGACAGTGAACACTGAAGCTTTCTTT; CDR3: CASSRGGRGTVNTEAFF
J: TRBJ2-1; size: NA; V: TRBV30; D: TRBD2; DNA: TGTGCCTTAAGACTAGCGGGGGGCTACAATGAGCAGTTCTTC; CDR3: CALRLAGGYNEQFF
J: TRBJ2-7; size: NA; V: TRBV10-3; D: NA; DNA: TGTGCCATCAGTGAGTCGAGCGGCTCCTACGAGCAGTACTTC; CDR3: CAISESSGSYEQYF
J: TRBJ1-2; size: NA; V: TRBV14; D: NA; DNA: TGTGCCAGCAGCCAAGGAGGGATAGGTGGCTACACCTTC; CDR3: CASSQGGIGGYTF
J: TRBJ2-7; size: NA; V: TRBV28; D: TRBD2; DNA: TGTGCCAGCAGTTCCCCACCAGGACTAGCGGGCGAGCAGTACTTC; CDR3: CASSSPPGLAGEQYF
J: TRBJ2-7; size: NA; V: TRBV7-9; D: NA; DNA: TGTGCCAGCAGCCGAGCGACCCTAAATACCTACGAGCAGTACTTC; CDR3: CASSRATLNTYEQYF
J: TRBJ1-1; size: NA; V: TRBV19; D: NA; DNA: TGTGCCAGTAGTACCCCGGGGTACACTGAAGCTTTCTTT; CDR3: CASSTPGYTEAFF
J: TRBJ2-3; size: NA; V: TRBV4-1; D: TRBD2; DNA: TGCGCCAGCAGCCAAGAATACGCGGGGGGCGCAGATACGCAGTATTTT; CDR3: CASSQEYAGGADTQYF
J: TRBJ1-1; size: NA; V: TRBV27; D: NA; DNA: TGTGCCAGCAGTAACCTAGGGAACACTGAAGCTTTCTTT; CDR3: CASSNLGNTEAFF
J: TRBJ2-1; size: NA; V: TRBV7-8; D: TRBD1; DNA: TGTGCCAGCAGCGTTACAGGGGATCATGAGCAGTTCTTC; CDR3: CASSVTGDHEQFF
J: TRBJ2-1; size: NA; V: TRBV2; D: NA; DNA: TGTGCCAGCACAGACAGGCTCGTCAACAATGAGCAGTTCTTC; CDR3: CASTDRLVNNEQFF
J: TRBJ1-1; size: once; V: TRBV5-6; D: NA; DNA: TGTGCCAGCAGCTTGGTAGGAGGAGGTGAAGCTTTCTTT; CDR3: CASSLVGGGEAFF
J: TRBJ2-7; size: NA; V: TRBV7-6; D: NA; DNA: TGTGCCAGCAGCTTAGCGGCCCGGATGGGGCGCACCTACGAGCAGTACTTC; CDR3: CASSLAARMGRTYEQYF
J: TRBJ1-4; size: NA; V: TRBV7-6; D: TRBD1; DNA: TGTGCCAGCAGCTCCTGGACAGGGGAGGGTGAAAAACTGTTTTTT; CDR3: CASSSWTGEGEKLFF
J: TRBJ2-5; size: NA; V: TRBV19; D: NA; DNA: TGTGCCAGTAGTCCGCAGGGGCGAGGTCCGGCAGAGACCCAGTACTTC; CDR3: CASSPQGRGPAETQYF
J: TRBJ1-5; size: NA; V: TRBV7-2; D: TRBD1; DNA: TGTGCCAGCAGCCCGGGACAGCATAGCAATCAGCCCCAGCATTTT; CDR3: CASSPGQHSNQPQHF
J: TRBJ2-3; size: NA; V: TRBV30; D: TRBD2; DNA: TGTGCCTGGGGGGCCCGGGGCGGGGGGCCCGGCGGCACAGATACGCAGTATTTT; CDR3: CAWGARGGGPGGTDTQYF